The clone carrying this T cell receptor beta chain has only one observation. Per the original methods: Reference gene primer amplification gave estimated nucleated cell counts. Produced via immunoSEQ multiplex PCR; TCRdb's table is partial and in-frame only. Clonal size and the V and J genes are those of that table, whereas D and trimming came from the DNA. This table holds some 51,000 clones, roughly 90% found once. Per the germline V gene, CDR1 is SGHDT and CDR2 is YYEEEE. V lost 3 bases, J lost 5 bases, and 8 bases stayed unmatched. The CDR3 totals 16 residues. The data were obtained in a study of blood T cell repertoires in COVID-19. Study at large: Donors in the United States, Italy and Spain gave samples during acute or convalescent COVID-19. Nucleic acid was either cDNA or gDNA, and it came from T cells, B-cell-depleted T cells, or PBMCs.

The chain employs TRBV5-6 and TRBJ1-4, with TRBD1 matching 9 bases. The sequencing input was peripheral blood. The sequence was collected from a man aged 60 to 69 with acute or convalescent COVID-19. CDR3 nucleotide sequence: TGTGCCAGCAGCTCCTTCAACAGGGGGCTAAATGAAAAACTGTTTTTT. Translation: CASSSFNRGLNEKLFF. Full variable domain (outside the CDR3, taken from reference TRBV5-6 and TRBJ1-4): DAGVTQSPTHLIKTRGQQVTLRCSPKSGHDTVSWYQQALGQGPQFIFQYYEEEERQRGNFPDRFSGHQFPNYSSELNVNALLLGDSALYLCASSSFNRGLNEKLFFGSGTQLSVL.